A single sample gave rise to the 26 T cell receptor beta chains below, sequenced in a study of blood T cell repertoires in COVID-19. The protocol was immunoSEQ multiplex PCR, while the TCRdb copy is restricted to in-frame clones and leaves out a portion. The sample yields some 70,000 clones, roughly 85% seen once. Specimen: peripheral blood. The receptor set was obtained from an older woman with COVID-19, enrolled during active disease.

The V call is TRBV6-6, the J call TRBJ2-6; 7 nucleotides line up with TRBD1. V lost 2 bases, J lost 4 bases, and 5 bases stayed unmatched. Germline CDR1 reads MNHNY; CDR2 reads SVGAGI (reference sequence). The CDR3 runs to 16 residues. The DNA of the CDR3 is TGTGCCAGCAGTTACCGCAGGGGGACCGGGGCCAACGTCCTGACTTTC. This encodes CASSYRRGTGANVLTF.

The chain recombines TRBV19 with TRBJ2-1; TRBD2 matches at 7 bases. The length of the CDR3 is 15 residues. With 7 bases clipped from V and 2 bases from J, the junction kept 8 bases outside the gene matches. Germline V CDR1 and CDR2: LNHDA, SQIVND (reference sequence). CDR3 protein: CASNLRGDAYNEQFF. The CDR3 nucleotides read TGTGCCAGTAATCTCCGGGGGGACGCCTACAATGAGCAGTTCTTC. The variable domain in full, completed from reference TRBV19 and TRBJ2-1, reads DGGITQSPKYLFRKEGQNVTLSCEQNLNHDAMYWYRQDPGQGLRLIYYSQIVNDFQKGDIAEGYSVSREKKESFPLTVTSAQKNPTAFYLCASNLRGDAYNEQFFGPGTRLTVL.

This sequence joins TRBV7-9 and TRBJ2-7; TRBD1 is a possible D gene (6 bases). From germline, CDR1 is SEHNR and CDR2 FQNEAQ (reference sequence). CDR3 length: 13 residues. With 4 bases removed from V and 4 bases from J, the gap between germline ends came to 11 bases. The DNA of the CDR3 is TGTGCCAGCAGCTCCTCAGGGACATACGAGCAGTACTTC. Its translation: CASSSSGTYEQYF.

J is TRBJ2-1 and V is TRBV7-2; 11 bases line up with TRBD2. J lost 7 bases, V lost 1 base, and 3 bases had no gene match. The CDR3 is 15 residues long. The germline CDR1 and CDR2 sequences are SGHTA and FQGNSA. The CDR3 loop reads CASSLDGTSGNEQFF. The CDR3 region has the DNA TGTGCCAGCAGCTTAGACGGGACTAGCGGTAATGAGCAGTTCTTC.

This chain connects TRBV27 to TRBJ2-1; perhaps TRBD2 as D (5 bases). This CDR3 has 14 residues. Germline CDR1 reads MNHEY; CDR2 reads SMNVEV (reference sequence). With 6 bases removed from V and 7 bases from J, the gap between germline ends came to 16 bases. The CDR3, as DNA: TGTGCCAGCAGCCGGGGAAGAGGGCGGAATGAGCAGTTCTTC. Residues: CASSRGRGRNEQFF.

The rearrangement joins TRBV20-1 to TRBJ1-1; unclear D gene. The germline CDR1 and CDR2 sequences are DFQATT and SNEGSKA (reference sequence). The CDR3 contains 11 residues. V was shortened by 6 bases and J by 11 bases, with 16 bases between the two germline ends. CDR3 sequence: CSARSSWLAFF. The CDR3 coding sequence is TGCAGTGCCCGGAGTTCTTGGCTCGCTTTCTTT.

This chain connects TRBV7-6 to TRBJ2-1; no reliable D call. V dropped 1 base and J dropped 1 base, with 8 bases sitting between them. The CDR3 consists of 15 residues. Germline lookup yields CDR1 SGHVS and CDR2 FNYEAQ. The CDR3 region is CASSLELVSYNEQFF. For the CDR3, the DNA is TGTGCCAGCAGCTTAGAGCTGGTTTCCTACAATGAGCAGTTCTTC.

The V and J genes are TRBV3-1 (or the pseudogene TRBV3-2) and TRBJ2-7; 11 positions match TRBD2. CDR3 size: 15 residues. Per germline, CDR1 LGHDT and CDR2 YNNKEL (reference sequence). J gave up 6 bases and V 1 base, and 5 bases lay outside the gene matches. The chain's CDR3 is CASSQALLAGGEQYF. DNA for the CDR3: TGTGCCAGCAGCCAAGCTCTTCTAGCGGGGGGCGAGCAGTACTTC.

This chain links TRBV5-1 with TRBJ1-2; D remains ambiguous. Germline CDR1 SGHRS, CDR2 YFSETQ. Trimming cost V 4 bases and J 7 bases, with 17 bases left between them. CDR3 size: 14 residues. Written as DNA, the CDR3 is TGCGCCAGCAGCCCACAGAATCTCCAGTCTGGCTACACCTTC. This sequence encodes CASSPQNLQSGYTF.

The chain combines TRBV2 with TRBJ1-3; D is perhaps TRBD1 (6 bases). The CDR3 is made up of 13 amino acids. CDR1 SNHLY and CDR2 FYNNEI come from the germline V gene. Trimming shortened V by 10 bases and J by 2 bases, and 12 bases separated the two germline ends. The CDR3 here is CAILKGAGNTIYF. The DNA of the CDR3 is TGTGCCATCCTTAAGGGGGCTGGAAACACCATATATTTT.

This chain joins TRBV28 and TRBJ2-7, with 10 bases that match TRBD1. The V segment lost 6 bases and the J segment 2 bases; nucleotides outside the gene matches: 4. The CDR3 is 14 amino acids. Germline V lookup: CDR1 MDHEN, CDR2 SYDVKM. CDR3 region: CASSTGTGAYEQYF. For the CDR3, the DNA is TGTGCCAGCAGCACCGGGACAGGGGCCTACGAGCAGTACTTC.

V is TRBV6-5 and J is TRBJ2-1; 7 bases agree with TRBD2. V was clipped by 8 bases and J by 5 bases; unmatched bases: 9. The CDR3 consists of 14 residues. Germline lookup yields CDR1 MNHEY and CDR2 SVGAGI. CDR3 coding DNA: TGTGCCAGCCAACCGGGGGAGGGCCACAATGAGCAGTTCTTC. It specifies CASQPGEGHNEQFF.

The rearrangement uses TRBV5-4 and TRBJ1-2; D remains ambiguous. Between the trimmed V and J ends, which lost 1 base and 4 bases, there was a span of 8 bases. CDR3 length: 13 amino acids. The V gene's germline CDR1 is SGHNT and CDR2 YYREEE (reference sequence). CDR3 nucleotide sequence: TGTGCCAGCAGCTTGCGAGCTTCCTATGGCTACACCTTC. Protein product: CASSLRASYGYTF. The entire variable domain, with the rest obtained from reference TRBV5-4 and TRBJ1-2, is as follows: ETGVTQSPTHLIKTRGQQVTLRCSSQSGHNTVSWYQQALGQGPQFIFQYYREEENGRGNFPPRFSGLQFPNYSSELNVNALELDDSALYLCASSLRASYGYTFGSGTRLTVV.

The chain links TRBV27 to TRBJ2-3; D remains ambiguous. The CDR3 is made up of 13 amino acids. Germline V gene sequence: CDR1 MNHEY, CDR2 SMNVEV (reference sequence). V lost 1 base, J lost 4 bases, and 6 bases lay in between. The CDR3 DNA sequence: TGTGCCAGCAGTTTATACTCGCCAGATACGCAGTATTTT. This translates into CASSLYSPDTQYF.

The CDR3 nucleotides are TGTGCCAGCACCGTAAACGGGTGGGCCCAACGGCGGGGGGATACGCAGTATTTT. Translation: CASTVNGWAQRRGDTQYF. This chain connects TRBV28 to TRBJ2-3; 7 bases line up with TRBD2. V was pared by 7 bases and J by 6 bases, with 22 bases of the junction left unmatched. The germline V gene has CDR1 MDHEN and CDR2 SYDVKM. The CDR3 covers 18 residues.

This chain joins TRBV11-2 and TRBJ2-3; 9 bases align to TRBD2. V was clipped by 4 bases and J by 0 bases; unmatched bases: 8. Germline V gives CDR1 SGHAT, CDR2 FQNNGV. This CDR3 comprises 17 residues. In DNA, the CDR3 is TGTGCCAGCAGCTCAGGGGCGGGAGGGCCTAGCACAGATACGCAGTATTTT. Encoded protein: CASSSGAGGPSTDTQYF.

The chain recombines TRBV9 with TRBJ2-2; D might be TRBD2 (6 bases). The CDR3 runs to 15 residues. Germline assignment: CDR1 SGDLS and CDR2 YYNGEE. The V end was cut by 2 bases, the J end by 4 bases, with 12 bases between. Here the CDR3 reads CASSVLGGSTGELFF. The CDR3 nucleotides read TGTGCCAGCAGCGTGTTGGGGGGTTCCACCGGGGAGCTGTTTTTT.

J is TRBJ2-7 and V is TRBV2, with TRBD2 identical over 7 bases. Germline V lookup: CDR1 SNHLY, CDR2 FYNNEI. This CDR3 spans 11 amino acids. The V gene end was trimmed by 7 bases and the J gene end by 4 bases; junction bases not matched to a gene: 1. The CDR3 nucleotides are TGTGCCAGCAAGCGGGATTACGAGCAGTACTTC. As protein: CASKRDYEQYF.

The sample holds a few counts of this clone. This chain links TRBV24-1 with TRBJ2-2, with 8 bases that match TRBD2. V lost 6 bases and J lost 7; bases outside the gene matches: 6. The CDR3 totals 14 residues. CDR1 is KGHDR, CDR2 SFDVKD, per germline. CDR3 sequence reads: CATSFSGTGGELFF. In DNA form, the CDR3 reads TGTGCCACCAGTTTTAGCGGGACTGGCGGGGAGCTGTTTTTT.

A single count supports this clone. CDR3 nucleotide sequence: TGCGCCAGCAGCTTGGAAGGACGGGGGAATTCACCCCTCCACTTT. Encoded protein: CASSLEGRGNSPLHF. The chain combines TRBV5-1 with TRBJ1-6, with D perhaps matching TRBD1 (5 bases). This CDR3 comprises 15 residues. Germline CDR1 and CDR2: SGHRS and YFSETQ. Trimming removed 0 bases at V and 7 bases at J, with 11 bases between.

The V call is TRBV6-2 or TRBV6-3, the J call TRBJ2-3; no reliable D call. CDR1 is MNHEY, CDR2 SVGEGT, per germline. The CDR3 has 13 amino acids. The V end was cut by 5 bases, the J end by 5 bases, with 11 bases between. The CDR3 is CASSPRNGDTQYF. The CDR3 DNA reads TGTGCCAGCAGTCCGAGAAATGGAGATACGCAGTATTTT.

This chain uses TRBV7-2 with TRBJ2-3; a possible D gene is TRBD1 (6 bases). Germline V gives CDR1 SGHTA, CDR2 FQGNSA. CDR3 length equals 14 residues. Deletions cut 3 bases from V and 0 bases from J, with 7 bases between. The CDR3 region is CASSFGQSTDTQYF. CDR3 DNA sequence: TGTGCCAGCAGCTTCGGACAGAGCACAGATACGCAGTATTTT.

The rearrangement links TRBV5-4 to TRBJ1-1, with a tentative D call TRBD1 (5 bases). V was pared by 1 base and J by 5 bases, with 12 bases between. The CDR3 runs 14 residues. Germline V gene lookup returns CDR1 SGHNT and CDR2 YYREEE (reference sequence). In DNA form, the CDR3 reads TGTGCCAGCAGCTTGTACCAGGGAGGGACTGAAGCTTTCTTT. It encodes CASSLYQGGTEAFF.

The chain combines TRBV6-6 with TRBJ2-7; no clear D. Germline CDR1 reads MNHNY; CDR2 reads SVGAGI (reference sequence). The CDR3 is 13 amino acids. The V end was cut by 4 bases, the J end by 0 bases, with 7 bases between. CDR3 coding DNA: TGTGCCAGCAGTTTTCCCGGCTCCTACGAGCAGTACTTC. Translated, it gives CASSFPGSYEQYF.

V gene TRBV12-3 or TRBV12-4 combines with J gene TRBJ2-7, with D hard to call. This CDR3 spans 12 amino acids. V gave up 4 bases and J gave up 10 bases, with 14 bases separating them. CDR3 protein: CASSSLRRFQYF. The CDR3 DNA follows: TGTGCCAGCAGTTCCCTGAGAAGATTCCAGTACTTC.

The rearrangement links TRBV7-9 to TRBJ2-5; 10 bases fit TRBD2. The ends lost 5 bases at V and 5 bases at J; junction bases unmatched: 11. The CDR3 runs to 16 residues. Germline values: CDR1 SEHNR, CDR2 FQNEAQ (reference sequence). The CDR3 sequence is CASSVNLAGVRETQYF. CDR3 bases: TGTGCCAGCAGCGTCAATCTAGCGGGAGTTAGGGAGACCCAGTACTTC.